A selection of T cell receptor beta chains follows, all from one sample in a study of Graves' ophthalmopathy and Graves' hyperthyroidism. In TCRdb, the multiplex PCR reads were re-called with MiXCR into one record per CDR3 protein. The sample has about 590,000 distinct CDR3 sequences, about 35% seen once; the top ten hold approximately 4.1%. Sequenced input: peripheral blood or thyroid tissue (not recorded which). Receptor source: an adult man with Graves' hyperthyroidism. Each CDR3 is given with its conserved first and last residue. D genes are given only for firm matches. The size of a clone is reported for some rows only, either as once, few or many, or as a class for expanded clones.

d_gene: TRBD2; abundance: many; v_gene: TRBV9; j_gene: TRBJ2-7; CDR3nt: TGTGCCAGCAGCGGACTGAGCGGGGGGGCCGAAGAGCAGTACTTC; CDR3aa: CASSGLSGGAEEQYF
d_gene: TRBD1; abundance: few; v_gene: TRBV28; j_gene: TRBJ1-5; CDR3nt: TGTGCCAGCAGTTTGGAGAACAGGGGAGGACAGCCCCAGCATTTT; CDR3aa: CASSLENRGGQPQHF
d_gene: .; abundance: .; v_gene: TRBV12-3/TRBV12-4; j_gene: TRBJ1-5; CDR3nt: TGTGCCAGCAGCCCCCAGCACAATCAGCCCCAGCATTTT; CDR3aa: CASSPQHNQPQHF
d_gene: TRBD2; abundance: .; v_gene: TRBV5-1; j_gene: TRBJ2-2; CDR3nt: TGCGCCAGCAGCTTTGCGGGGCTAGCGGGCACCGGGGAGCTGTTTTTT; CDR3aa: CASSFAGLAGTGELFF
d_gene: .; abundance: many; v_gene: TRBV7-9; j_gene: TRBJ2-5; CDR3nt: TGTGCCAGCAGCCAGGGCAGACCCCCGGGGACCCAGTACTTC; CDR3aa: CASSQGRPPGTQYF
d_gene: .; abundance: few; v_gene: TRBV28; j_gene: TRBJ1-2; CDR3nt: TGTGCCAGCAGTTTAGGAGGGAGATACAACTATGGCTACACCTTC; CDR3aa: CASSLGGRYNYGYTF
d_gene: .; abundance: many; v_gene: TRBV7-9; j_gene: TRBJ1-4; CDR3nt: TGTGCCAGCAGCATAAGCCTTAATGAAAAACTGTTTTTT; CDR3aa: CASSISLNEKLFF
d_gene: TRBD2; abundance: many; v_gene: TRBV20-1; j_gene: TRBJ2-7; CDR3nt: TGCAGTGCTAGAGCTCCCCGGACTAGCGGTTACTCCTACGAGCAGTACTTC; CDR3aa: CSARAPRTSGYSYEQYF
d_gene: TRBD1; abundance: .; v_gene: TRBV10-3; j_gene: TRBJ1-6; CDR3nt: TGTGCCTGCAGTTTAGGTGACAGGGTTAATTCACCCCTCCACTTT; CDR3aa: CACSLGDRVNSPLHF
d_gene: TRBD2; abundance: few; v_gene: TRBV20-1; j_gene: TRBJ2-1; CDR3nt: TGCAGTGCTAGAGACCTAGCGGACTCCTACAATGAGCAGTTCTTC; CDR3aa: CSARDLADSYNEQFF
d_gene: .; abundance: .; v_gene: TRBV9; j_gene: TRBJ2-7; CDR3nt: TGTGCCAGCAGCACCGATAGGGGGGGGACAGGAGCCTACGAGCAGTACTTC; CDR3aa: CASSTDRGGTGAYEQYF
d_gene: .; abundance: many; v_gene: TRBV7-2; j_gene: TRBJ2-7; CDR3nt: TGTGCCAGCAGCTTAGTACCACGGGGGAAGAGCTCCTACGAGCAGTACTTC; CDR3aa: CASSLVPRGKSSYEQYF
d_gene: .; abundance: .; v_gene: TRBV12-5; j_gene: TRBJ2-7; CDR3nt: TGTGCTAGTGGTTTGGTACCTTTTCGGGCAGGGAAATACGAGCAGTACTTC; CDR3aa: CASGLVPFRAGKYEQYF
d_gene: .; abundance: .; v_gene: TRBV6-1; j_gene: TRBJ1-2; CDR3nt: TGTGCCAGCAGTGAAGTAGTTACCGGGGGAAACTATGGCTACACCTTC; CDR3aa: CASSEVVTGGNYGYTF
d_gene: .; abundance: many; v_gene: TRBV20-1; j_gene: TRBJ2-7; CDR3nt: TGCAGTGCCGCCCGGGACACAGGGCACGAGCAGTACTTC; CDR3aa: CSAARDTGHEQYF
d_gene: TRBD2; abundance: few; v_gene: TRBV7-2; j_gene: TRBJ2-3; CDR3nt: TGTGCCAGCAGCTTTGGGACGGGAGGCGGCACAGATACGCAGTATTTT; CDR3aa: CASSFGTGGGTDTQYF
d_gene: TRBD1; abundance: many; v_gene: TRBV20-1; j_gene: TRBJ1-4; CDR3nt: TGCAGTGCTGCACCGGGGACAGGGAATGAAAAACTGTTTTTT; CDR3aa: CSAAPGTGNEKLFF
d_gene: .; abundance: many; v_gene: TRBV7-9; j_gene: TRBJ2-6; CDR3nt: TGTGCCAGCAGCTTTGTGGCCGGCTCTGGGGCCAACGTCCTGACTTTC; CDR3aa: CASSFVAGSGANVLTF
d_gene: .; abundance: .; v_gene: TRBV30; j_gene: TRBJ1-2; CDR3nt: TGTGCCTGGAAGGTCAACTATGGCTACACCTTC; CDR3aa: CAWKVNYGYTF
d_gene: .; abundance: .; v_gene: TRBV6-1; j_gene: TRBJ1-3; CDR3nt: TGTGCCAGCAGTGAGACAGGCTACTCTGGAAACACCATATATTTT; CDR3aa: CASSETGYSGNTIYF
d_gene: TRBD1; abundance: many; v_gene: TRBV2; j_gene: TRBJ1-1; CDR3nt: TGTGCCAGCTCCGTTGACAGGGCGGCTTTCTTT; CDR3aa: CASSVDRAAFF
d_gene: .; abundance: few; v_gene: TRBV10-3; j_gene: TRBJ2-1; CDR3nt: TGTGCCATCAGGAAGCGGGCCCAGGGCGATGAGCAGTTCTTC; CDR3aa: CAIRKRAQGDEQFF
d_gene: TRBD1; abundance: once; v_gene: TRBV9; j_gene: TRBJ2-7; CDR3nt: TGCGCCAGCAGCCGGGACAGGGGGCCACACTTCTACGAGCAGTACTTC; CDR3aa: CASSRDRGPHFYEQYF
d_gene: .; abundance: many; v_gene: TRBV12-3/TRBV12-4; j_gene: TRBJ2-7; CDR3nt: TGTGCCAGCAGTCTTCGACAGGCCTACGAGCAGTACTTC; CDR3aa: CASSLRQAYEQYF
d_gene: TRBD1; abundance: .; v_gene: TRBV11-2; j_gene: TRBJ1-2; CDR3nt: TGTGCCAGCAGCTTAGATCTGGGCAGGGGGCTTGGCTACACCTTC; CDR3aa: CASSLDLGRGLGYTF
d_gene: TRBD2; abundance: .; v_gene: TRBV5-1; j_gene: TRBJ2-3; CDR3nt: TGCGCCAGCAGCTTTGGTCTAGCGGGGGTGACAGGTACGCAGTATTTT; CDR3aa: CASSFGLAGVTGTQYF
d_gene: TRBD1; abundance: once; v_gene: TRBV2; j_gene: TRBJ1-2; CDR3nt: TGTGCCAGCAGTGATGGGGGACAGGACAACTATGGCTACACCTTC; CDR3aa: CASSDGGQDNYGYTF
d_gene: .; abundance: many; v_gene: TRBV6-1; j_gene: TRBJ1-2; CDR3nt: TGTGCCAGCAGTGAGCTTCAGGGTACTAACTATGGCTACACCTTC; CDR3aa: CASSELQGTNYGYTF
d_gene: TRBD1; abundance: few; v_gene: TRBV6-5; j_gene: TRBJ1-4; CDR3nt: TGTGCCAGCAGGACGACAGGGTTTAATGAAAAACTGTTTTTT; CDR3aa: CASRTTGFNEKLFF
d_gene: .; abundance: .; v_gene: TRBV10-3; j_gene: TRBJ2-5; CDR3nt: TGTGCCATCAGTGAGTCAGGGTTCTCCCAAGAGACCCAGTACTTC; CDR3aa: CAISESGFSQETQYF
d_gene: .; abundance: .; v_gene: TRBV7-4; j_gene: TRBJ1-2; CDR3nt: TGTACCAGCACCCCCCCCGGGGAGGCGCGCTATGGCTACACCTTC; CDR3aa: CTSTPPGEARYGYTF
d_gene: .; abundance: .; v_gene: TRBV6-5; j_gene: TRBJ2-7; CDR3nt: TGTGCCAGCAGGGACATCTCCTACGAGCAGTACTTC; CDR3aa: CASRDISYEQYF
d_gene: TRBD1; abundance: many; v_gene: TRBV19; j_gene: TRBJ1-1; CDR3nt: TGTGCCAGTACCACTGACAGGGTACGTGAAGCTTTCTTT; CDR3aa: CASTTDRVREAFF
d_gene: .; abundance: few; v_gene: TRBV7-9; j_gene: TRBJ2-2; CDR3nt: TGTGCCAGCAGCTTATCTCGAGGTGCCGGGGAGCTGTTTTTT; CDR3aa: CASSLSRGAGELFF
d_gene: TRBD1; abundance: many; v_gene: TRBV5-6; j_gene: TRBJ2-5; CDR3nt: TGTGCCAGCAGCTTCGGGACAGGGGGCGAAGAGACCCAGTACTTC; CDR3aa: CASSFGTGGEETQYF
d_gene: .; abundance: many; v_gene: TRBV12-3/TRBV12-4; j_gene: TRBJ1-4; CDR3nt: TGTGCCAGCAGTAAAACGTGGCGGCTTAATGAAAAACTGTTTTTT; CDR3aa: CASSKTWRLNEKLFF
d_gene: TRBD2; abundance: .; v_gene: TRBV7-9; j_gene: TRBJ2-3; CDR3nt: TGTGCCAGCAGCTTTGGACTAGCGGGGGGGAGGCGATCAGATACGCAGTATTTT; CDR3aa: CASSFGLAGGRRSDTQYF
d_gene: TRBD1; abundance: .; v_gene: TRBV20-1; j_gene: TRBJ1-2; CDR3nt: TGCAGTGCCAAAATTCCGGGACAGGGAGGTGGCTACACCTTC; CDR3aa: CSAKIPGQGGGYTF
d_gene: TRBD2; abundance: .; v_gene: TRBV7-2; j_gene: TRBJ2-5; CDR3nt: TGTGCCAGCAGCTTAGTGGTAGCGGGGGGTTTGGAGACCCAGTACTTC; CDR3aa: CASSLVVAGGLETQYF